The T cell receptor (beta chain) described here comes from a study of T cells after yellow fever vaccination. Study observations and caveats: Any FACS-sorted repertoire could hold abundant clonotypes that contaminate it from the bulk population. Some clonotypes, a small share, were shared between CD4 and CD8 compartments. Reappearance after the booster was observed for most primary-vaccination clones (96% CD4, over 70% CD8).

This CDR3 has 11 residues. Trimming stripped 3 bases from V and 6 bases from J, with 6 bases between. Germline V gene lookup returns CDR1 DFQATT and CDR2 SNEGSKA (reference sequence). TCRdb fed the 5' RACE reads into MiXCR, producing one record per CDR3 protein. Of about 310,000 distinct CDR3 sequences listed, more than 3% are singletons. This clonotype was counted ten times or more. Its matching antigen is unknown. The sequence was collected from a man between 18 and 35 years old who received the YFV17D yellow fever vaccine. The chain links TRBV20-1 to TRBJ2-4; D is ambiguous. Sample: PBMCs, taken on the day of the yellow fever booster vaccination. CDR3 amino acids: CSASAGNIQYF. In nucleotides, the CDR3 is TGCAGTGCTAGTGCCGGAAACATTCAGTACTTC.